This passage covers 17 T cell receptor beta chains from one sample sequenced in a study of blood T cell repertoires in COVID-19. Profiling relied on immunoSEQ multiplex PCR, and the TCRdb table lists in-frame clones only, not all of them. Here the sample spans 100,000 to 150,000 clones, roughly 90% being singletons. Sequenced input: peripheral blood. These receptors all stem from a woman older than 75 with acute or convalescent COVID-19.

Worth noting for this clone: Other DNA sequences in the sample encode the same CDR3. V gene TRBV5-1 combines with J gene TRBJ1-5; D is unresolved. This CDR3 is 15 amino acids long. V was pared by 0 bases and J by 3 bases, with 10 bases between. CDR1 is SGHRS, CDR2 YFSETQ, per germline. CDR3 bases: TGCGCCAGCAGCTTGGCCGGTGTGTCCAATCAGCCCCAGCATTTT. Its protein is CASSLAGVSNQPQHF.

This clone was counted a single time. The chain links TRBV28 to TRBJ1-3; 7 nucleotides line up with TRBD1. With V trimmed by 5 bases and J by 4 bases, 5 bases remained unmatched. Per the germline V gene, CDR1 is MDHEN and CDR2 is SYDVKM. The CDR3 extends over 14 amino acids. In DNA form, the CDR3 reads TGTGCCAGCAGTCCGACAGGGCGCGGAAACACCATATATTTT. Amino acid sequence: CASSPTGRGNTIYF.

This clone was seen just once. The gene calls are TRBV19 and TRBJ2-1; D ambiguous. Trimming shortened V by 5 bases and J by 3 bases, and 8 bases separated the two germline ends. The germline gives CDR1 LNHDA, CDR2 SQIVND (reference sequence). This CDR3 is 13 amino acids long. The CDR3 region is CASSFTNYNEQFF. The DNA for the CDR3 is TGTGCCAGTAGTTTTACAAACTACAATGAGCAGTTCTTC.

The sample holds a few counts of this clone. The V call is TRBV4-3, the J call TRBJ1-6; possibly TRBD1 for D (6 bases). This CDR3 contains 16 residues. The V end lost 0 bases, the J end lost 10 bases, and 16 bases lay between the germline ends. Germline V gene sequence: CDR1 LGHNA, CDR2 YSLEER. CDR3: CASSQDFQGRGSPLHF. CDR3 nucleotides: TGCGCCAGCAGCCAAGATTTTCAGGGGCGCGGATCACCCCTCCACTTT.

The genes are TRBV7-3 and TRBJ1-2; D not resolved. The CDR3 contains 13 residues. Germline lookup yields CDR1 SGHTA and CDR2 FQGTGA. The V end lost 0 bases, the J end lost 4 bases, and 6 bases lay between the germline ends. DNA for the CDR3: TGTGCCAGCAGCTTAACTTCCAGCTATGGCTACACCTTC. It is translated as CASSLTSSYGYTF.

This chain links TRBV6-5 with TRBJ1-6; TRBD1 agrees at 7 bases. This CDR3 comprises 15 residues. J gave up 4 bases and V 5 bases, and 5 bases lay outside the gene matches. Germline V gene sequence: CDR1 MNHEY, CDR2 SVGAGI. This CDR3 reads CASSPGTAYNSPLHF. The DNA of the CDR3 is TGTGCCAGCAGTCCCGGGACAGCTTATAATTCACCCCTCCACTTT.

The chain has TRBV23-1 and TRBJ2-7, with D possibly TRBD2 on 7 matching bases. TRBV23-1 is filed as an ORF, its function uncertain. Trimming pared 7 bases from V and 3 bases from J, leaving 19 bases between. The CDR3 covers 15 residues. The CDR3 here is CASKVGGGMIYEQYF. CDR3 sequence (DNA): TGCGCCAGCAAAGTAGGCGGGGGCATGATCTACGAGCAGTACTTC.

The chain carries TRBV6-5 and TRBJ1-2; D is ambiguous. The CDR3 consists of 14 residues. Trimming cost V 7 bases and J 4 bases, with 16 bases left between them. The V gene's germline CDR1 is MNHEY and CDR2 SVGAGI. The DNA for the CDR3 is TGTGCCAGCAACCAAGGGAGTTCTACCTATGGCTACACCTTC. Translated: CASNQGSSTYGYTF.

The sample holds one count of this clone. V usage is TRBV11-2 and J usage is TRBJ2-1, with TRBD2 matching over 10 bases. Per germline, CDR1 SGHAT and CDR2 FQNNGV. The CDR3 totals 16 residues. With 5 bases clipped from V and 10 bases from J, the junction kept 14 bases outside the gene matches. CDR3 DNA sequence: TGTGCCAGCAGCCCCGCGCGTCTAGCGGGGGCGGGAGAGCAGTTCTTC. Its protein product is CASSPARLAGAGEQFF.

The V call is TRBV5-6, the J call TRBJ2-5, with 10 bases fitting TRBD1. CDR1 and CDR2 from the germline V gene are SGHDT and YYEEEE. Unmatched junction bases numbered 4, after V lost 0 bases and J lost 5 bases. The CDR3 is 15 residues long. The CDR3 DNA follows: TGTGCCAGCAGCTTGGTTGGACAGGGGGGCGAGACCCAGTACTTC. This translates into CASSLVGQGGETQYF.

The chain is built from TRBV19 and TRBJ1-5, with TRBD1 matching over 7 bases. Looked up from germline, CDR1 is LNHDA and CDR2 is SQIVND (reference sequence). Trimming removed 6 bases from V and 7 bases from J; junction bases left unmatched: 12. The CDR3 is made up of 15 amino acids. The CDR3 loop is CASRPSNRGGQPQHF. As DNA, the CDR3 is TGTGCCAGTAGACCGTCCAACAGGGGAGGACAGCCCCAGCATTTT. Full variable domain (outside the CDR3, taken from reference TRBV19 and TRBJ1-5): DGGITQSPKYLFRKEGQNVTLSCEQNLNHDAMYWYRQDPGQGLRLIYYSQIVNDFQKGDIAEGYSVSREKKESFPLTVTSAQKNPTAFYLCASRPSNRGGQPQHFGDGTRLSIL.

The rearrangement joins TRBV5-1 to TRBJ1-2; 7 nucleotides align to TRBD1. V dropped 6 bases and J dropped 2; count of bases not matched to a gene: 10. The CDR3 spans 15 residues. Germline assignment: CDR1 SGHRS and CDR2 YFSETQ. The CDR3 is CASTITVGQNYGYTF. CDR3 nucleotides: TGCGCCAGCACCATAACCGTGGGACAGAACTATGGCTACACCTTC. The full variable domain, with the rest looked up from reference TRBV5-1 and TRBJ1-2, is KAGVTQTPRYLIKTRGQQVTLSCSPISGHRSVSWYQQTPGQGLQFLFEYFSETQRNKGNFPGRFSGRQFSNSRSEMNVSTLELGDSALYLCASTITVGQNYGYTFGSGTRLTVV.

CDR3 nucleotide sequence: TGTGCCAGCGCTCGAGGGGGCCTTCCAGATACGCAGTATTTT. Residues: CASARGGLPDTQYF. The rearrangement uses TRBV9 and TRBJ2-3; 7 bases align to TRBD1. Unmatched junction bases numbered 9, after V lost 7 bases and J lost 4 bases. This CDR3 has 14 residues. In germline, CDR1 is SGDLS, CDR2 YYNGEE.

The V call is TRBV9, the J call TRBJ1-5; possibly TRBD1 for D (6 bases). Germline V gene lookup returns CDR1 SGDLS and CDR2 YYNGEE. V was cut by 1 base and J by 5 bases, with 13 bases left in between. This CDR3 has 15 amino acids. The DNA of the CDR3 is TGTGCCAGCAGCGTATCAGGGGCCGTCGATCAGCCCCAGCATTTT. The encoded protein is CASSVSGAVDQPQHF.

This chain connects TRBV7-8 to TRBJ2-7; TRBD2 aligns across 7 bases. The germline gives CDR1 SGHVS, CDR2 FQNEAQ. The V and J ends lost 1 base and 2 bases, in that order; junction bases with no gene match: 8. The length of the CDR3 is 16 residues. CDR3 sequence reads: CASSLGGGRFPYEQYF. The CDR3 coding sequence is TGTGCCAGCAGCTTAGGGGGCGGGAGATTTCCCTACGAGCAGTACTTC.

V and J are TRBV9 and TRBJ1-6; weak D call: TRBD1 (6 bases). Germline V lookup: CDR1 SGDLS, CDR2 YYNGEE. V was shortened by 0 bases and J by 10 bases, with 14 bases between the two germline ends. This CDR3 is built from 15 residues. CDR3 in DNA: TGTGCCAGCAGCGTAGTCGAGGGGGTTGGGTCACCCCTCCACTTT. It translates to CASSVVEGVGSPLHF.

This clone was seen only once. This sequence joins TRBV18 and TRBJ2-5; 12 bases fit TRBD2. The CDR3 runs 14 residues. With 6 bases clipped from V and 4 bases from J, the junction kept 3 bases outside the gene matches. Germline V gene lookup returns CDR1 KGHSH and CDR2 LQKENI. DNA for the CDR3: TGTGCCAGCTCGCTGACTAGCGGGAGAGAGACCCAGTACTTC. Translation: CASSLTSGRETQYF.